This TCR beta chain was retrieved from a study of T-cell memory formation after mild COVID-19 (dated by TCRdb to 2020 to 2022). Concerning the study at large: TCR sequence clusters from the two donors were largely donor specific. Longitudinal TCRalpha and TCRbeta repertoire sequencing tracked T-cell clones expanding and contracting after mild COVID-19 in two donors. The cohort comprised two young, previously healthy adult volunteers, one female and one male. The study at large found these results: Contracting CD4+ clones appeared mostly in the CM and EM memory subsets, whereas CD8+ clones were enriched in EMRA. Clones that contracted from day 15 to 85 showed balanced CD4/CD8 phenotypes, whereas a second wave of clones that expanded from day 15 to 37 leaned towards CD4+. Only a couple of mild cases were covered in the study, and larger cohorts including severe cases with pre-infection samples were considered necessary. Whether the second-wave clones peaking on day 37 were SARS-CoV-2 specific was not confirmed. Some responding clones were detected in pre-infection memory, suggesting pre-existing cross-reactive memory T cells joined the SARS-CoV-2 response.

The sample holds a few counts of this clonotype. There is no known antigen for this receptor. Base quality data are lacking; no much larger clone is found one base away. Sequencing relied on an Illumina NovaSeq 6000. TCRalpha and TCRbeta cDNA libraries were built by 5'RACE with constant-segment primers, adding sample barcodes and unique molecular identifiers. RNA was extracted from every sample with Trizol reagent. The libraries were amplified in two PCR steps, and the second step added a second sample barcode and Illumina TruSeq adapters. Sequencing of the libraries was done on an Illumina NovaSeq, producing 2 x 150 bp paired-end reads. The authors' pipeline ran thus. Reads were demultiplexed and collapsed into UMI-guided consensus sequences with migec v1.2.7. Using mixcr v2.1.11, UMI consensuses were aligned to TRA and TRB V and J templates and then assembled into clonotypes. Clonotypes were classified as expanded or contracted when called significant by both edgeR and NoisET, with noise models trained on biological replicates. For edgeR calls, a false discovery rate-adjusted p below 0.01 and a log2 fold-change threshold of 1 were applied. PCA with hierarchical clustering of max-normalized trajectories of the 1000 most abundant clonotypes was used as exploratory dynamics analysis. Separately sequenced CD4+ and CD8+ repertoires were used to assign a CD4 or CD8 phenotype to each responding clone. The raw public data were reprocessed by TCRdb itself: fastp quality trimming at Q25, MiXCR clonotype calling, in-frame beta chains only. Each entry is one CDR3 protein sequence, shown with its most common DNA and genes. The V and J calls shown here were made by TCRdb, not taken from the authors' results. The sample table holds hundreds of thousands of distinct CDR3 sequences, of which roughly 18% were seen once. The biggest ten clones account for approximately 12% of the sample.

Ficoll-Paque density gradient centrifugation was the method used to isolate PBMCs. The junction shows trimming of 1 base on V and 6 bases on J, and the gene matches do not reach 8 bases of it. The CDR3 measures 17 amino acids from cysteine to phenylalanine. CDR3 DNA only is kept here, 51 bases in frame from base 1. The germline V gene specifies SGHTA as CDR1 and FQGNSA as CDR2. The source material was PBMCs or a T cell subset sorted from them (not recorded which). Recombination linked TRBV7-2 to TRBJ2-3; the junction holds 12 bases that match TRBD2. This TCR derives from an adult woman who had mild COVID-19 (a few samples of this study predate the infection). The sample titles of this study are shuffled in the database, so cell type and time point are left out; the donor was told from shared clones. This receptor carries the CDR3 CASSLDTSGGTPDTQYF. The sequenced DNA is TGTGCCAGCAGCTTAGATACTAGCGGGGGGACCCCGGATACGCAGTATTTT.